Following are 22 T cell receptor beta chains from one sample sequenced in a study of cytomegalovirus exposure and HLA in healthy donors. Some clones are missing from TCRdb's copy, which holds only in-frame ones; the method was immunoSEQ multiplex PCR. This table holds more than 95,000 clones, approximately 88% found once. Sequenced input: PBMCs. The receptor source for this set is a man between 18 and 29 years old in good health and CMV-seronegative.

This clone was found a few times. CDR3 sequence reads: CAWETGGYYGYTF. The CDR3 nucleotides are TGTGCCTGGGAGACAGGGGGCTACTATGGCTACACCTTC. The rearrangement links TRBV30 to TRBJ1-2; 10 nucleotides match TRBD1. J lost 3 bases, V lost 5 bases, and 3 bases had no gene match. Germline CDR1 is GTSNPN and CDR2 is SVGIG (reference sequence). The CDR3 spans 13 residues.

The chain recombines TRBV18 with TRBJ1-5, with D maybe TRBD1 (6 bases). The germline V gene encodes CDR1 KGHSH and CDR2 LQKENI. The CDR3 contains 15 residues. Trimming removed 9 bases at V and 0 bases at J, with 15 bases between. This CDR3 reads CASSRDIHSNQPQHF. For the CDR3, the DNA is TGTGCCAGTTCCAGGGACATACATAGCAATCAGCCCCAGCATTTT.

The V and J genes are TRBV6-5 and TRBJ2-1, with 7 bases aligning to TRBD1. Germline trimming cut 4 bases from V and 5 bases from J; bases unmatched to any gene: 2. The germline CDR1 and CDR2 sequences are MNHEY and SVGAGI. The CDR3 contains 13 residues. The CDR3 nucleotides are TGTGCCAGCAGTTTGACAGGGAACAATGAGCAGTTCTTC. The encoded protein is CASSLTGNNEQFF.

This clone was counted a single time. This sequence joins TRBV6-5 and TRBJ2-7; a weak D match, TRBD1 (6 bases). V was trimmed by 5 bases and J by 2 bases, leaving 16 bases between them. The germline gives CDR1 MNHEY, CDR2 SVGAGI. The CDR3 is 15 residues long. CDR3 residues: CASSTTTGRAYEQYF. CDR3 in DNA: TGTGCCAGCAGTACAACGACAGGACGAGCCTACGAGCAGTACTTC.

A single count supports this clone. This rearrangement joins TRBV11-2 to TRBJ2-7; D call uncertain. V lost 0 bases and J 2 bases, leaving 11 bases between the germline ends. This CDR3 region has 15 residues. Germline V gene lookup returns CDR1 SGHAT and CDR2 FQNNGV. The CDR3 is CASSLDLSAPYEQYF. The CDR3 nucleotides are TGTGCCAGCAGCTTAGATCTAAGCGCACCCTACGAGCAGTACTTC. Using reference TRBV11-2 and TRBJ2-7 for the parts outside the CDR3, the full variable domain is EAGVAQSPRYKIIEKRQSVAFWCNPISGHATLYWYQQILGQGPKLLIQFQNNGVVDDSQLPKDRFSAERLKGVDSTLKIQPAKLEDSAVYLCASSLDLSAPYEQYFGPGTRLTVT.

The chain carries TRBV30 and TRBJ1-1, with a possible D match to TRBD1 (5 bases). The CDR3 runs 15 residues. Germline values: CDR1 GTSNPN, CDR2 SVGIG (reference sequence). V shed 3 bases and J shed 0 bases, with 14 bases lying between them. The CDR3 nucleotides read TGTGCCTGGAGGAATTGGAGACAGTTGAACACTGAAGCTTTCTTT. Translated, it gives CAWRNWRQLNTEAFF.

A single count supports this clone. The chain couples TRBV5-4 to TRBJ1-2; D may be TRBD1 (5 bases). The CDR3 consists of 12 residues. Trimming pared 4 bases from V and 7 bases from J, leaving 11 bases between. Germline V lookup: CDR1 SGHNT, CDR2 YYREEE (reference sequence). The chain's CDR3 is CASSIRVGGYTF. The DNA of the CDR3 is TGTGCCAGCAGCATCAGGGTGGGTGGCTACACCTTC.

The V and J genes are TRBV6-1 and TRBJ2-1, with TRBD2 matching 16 bases. CDR3 size: 15 residues. Per the germline V gene, CDR1 is MNHNS and CDR2 is SASEGT. V was clipped by 6 bases and J by 10 bases; unmatched bases: 6. In nucleotides, the CDR3 is TGTGCCAGCAGCGGGACTAGCGGGGGGGCCCCCGAGCAGTTCTTC. Translated: CASSGTSGGAPEQFF.

This rearrangement joins TRBV28 to TRBJ1-1, with 7 bases aligning to TRBD1. The CDR3 has 14 residues. Trimming took 7 bases from V and 0 from J; bases not matched to a gene: 5. Germline V lookup: CDR1 MDHEN, CDR2 SYDVKM. CDR3 in amino acids: CASIIRGLNTEAFF. CDR3 sequence (DNA): TGTGCCAGCATTATCAGGGGGTTGAACACTGAAGCTTTCTTT.

The CDR3 spells CASSPGLVYEQYF. Written as DNA, the CDR3 is TGTGCCAGCAGTCCGGGACTAGTCTACGAGCAGTACTTC. The chain carries TRBV7-9 and TRBJ2-7; TRBD2 aligns across 8 bases. J was trimmed by 3 bases and V by 6 bases; bases with no gene match: 4. The V gene's germline CDR1 is SEHNR and CDR2 FQNEAQ (reference sequence). The CDR3 spans 13 residues.

In regard to this clone: The sample has other DNA sequences that encode this CDR3 too. The chain employs TRBV5-1 and TRBJ1-6; D gene uncertain. Germline assignment: CDR1 SGHRS and CDR2 YFSETQ. V lost 0 bases, J lost 7 bases, and 11 bases lay in between. The CDR3 has 15 residues. As DNA, the CDR3 is TGCGCCAGCAGCTTGGAAACAGCGGGCAATTCACCCCTCCACTTT. Its translation: CASSLETAGNSPLHF.

This chain links TRBV6-4 with TRBJ2-1; TRBD1 agrees at 8 bases. From germline, CDR1 is MRHNA and CDR2 SNTAGT. This CDR3 has 17 amino acids. Trimming took 5 bases from V and 0 from J; bases not matched to a gene: 9. In DNA form, the CDR3 reads TGTGCCAGCAGTCCGGACAGGGTCTTAATCTCCTACAATGAGCAGTTCTTC. It codes for CASSPDRVLISYNEQFF.

In its sample, this clone was seen a few times. V usage is TRBV6-1 and J usage is TRBJ1-3; 7 bases are a match to TRBD1. Germline V gene data show CDR1 as MNHNS and CDR2 as SASEGT. The CDR3 runs to 15 residues. Trimming removed 6 bases from V and 3 bases from J; junction bases left unmatched: 8. CDR3 loop: CASRVTGAGGNTIYF. DNA of the CDR3: TGTGCCAGCAGAGTTACAGGGGCCGGTGGAAACACCATATATTTT.

The gene calls are TRBV4-2 and TRBJ2-7; D perhaps matches TRBD2 (5 bases). The germline V gene has CDR1 LGHNA and CDR2 YNFKEQ. The V gene lost 3 bases and the J gene lost 6 bases, with 21 bases spanning the gap. This CDR3 comprises 16 residues. The CDR3 nucleotides are TGTGCCAGCAGCCAGAGGGCCGGGTTAGCTGGTGGCGAGCAGTACTTC. The encoded protein is CASSQRAGLAGGEQYF.

The CDR3 loop is CAWSVMFAPLHF. Here the CDR3 DNA reads TGTGCCTGGAGTGTAATGTTCGCACCCCTCCACTTT. This sequence joins TRBV30 and TRBJ1-6; D unclear. Trimming took 0 bases from V and 11 from J, leaving 8 bases between them. This CDR3 spans 12 amino acids. Germline-derived CDR1 and CDR2 are GTSNPN and SVGIG (reference sequence).

This chain joins TRBV4-3 and TRBJ2-5; 9 bases align to TRBD2. CDR1 LGHNA and CDR2 YSLEER come from the germline V gene. CDR3 length: 16 amino acids. V lost 0 bases and J lost 1; bases outside the gene matches: 3. The CDR3 DNA sequence: TGCGCCAGCAGCCAAGATTCTAGCGGGATCCAAGAGACCCAGTACTTC. Translating it yields CASSQDSSGIQETQYF.

The chain carries TRBV2 and TRBJ2-7; D is perhaps TRBD1 (5 bases). The germline CDR1 and CDR2 sequences are SNHLY and FYNNEI. Trimming stripped 5 bases from V and 2 bases from J, with 10 bases between. The CDR3 has 13 amino acids. DNA of the CDR3: TGTGCCAGCAGTTACGACAGTACCTACGAGCAGTACTTC. Translating gives CASSYDSTYEQYF.

The J gene is TRBJ2-7, the V gene TRBV28; the D is unclear. V lost 7 bases and J lost 1, with 14 bases in between. Germline values: CDR1 MDHEN, CDR2 SYDVKM. CDR3 length: 14 residues. The CDR3: CASNPPGQSYEQYF. The CDR3 nucleotides are TGTGCCAGCAACCCCCCTGGGCAGTCCTACGAGCAGTACTTC.

This chain joins TRBV10-3 and TRBJ2-5; 8 nucleotides align to TRBD2. CDR1 is ENHRY, CDR2 SYGVKD, per germline. After removal of 3 bases from V and 3 bases from J, the junction contained 9 bases not matched to a gene. This CDR3 is 16 amino acids long. The CDR3 DNA sequence: TGTGCCATCAGTGAATTTGGACTAGCCGGGGAAGAGACCCAGTACTTC. Its translation is CAISEFGLAGEETQYF.

V and J are TRBV9 and TRBJ2-2; 8 nucleotides align to TRBD1. Germline V gives CDR1 SGDLS, CDR2 YYNGEE. The length of the CDR3 is 16 residues. The trim removed 0 bases at V and 0 bases at J, leaving 1 base unmatched. The CDR3 DNA reads TGTGCCAGCAGCGTAGTGGGACAGGCGAACACCGGGGAGCTGTTTTTT. It yields the protein CASSVVGQANTGELFF.

J is TRBJ1-6 and V is TRBV28; the D gene is possibly TRBD1 (5 bases). Per germline, CDR1 MDHEN and CDR2 SYDVKM. The CDR3 has 14 amino acids. Trimming took 6 bases from V and 4 from J, leaving 10 bases between them. This chain's CDR3 is CASSPGPYNSPLHF. CDR3 coding DNA: TGTGCCAGCAGCCCAGGGCCTTATAATTCACCCCTCCACTTT.

The rearrangement joins TRBV23-1 to TRBJ1-5; no clear D gene. TRBV23-1 counts as an open reading frame of uncertain function. This CDR3 is built from 14 residues. Trimming took 8 bases from V and 4 from J, leaving 15 bases between them. In nucleotides, the CDR3 is TGCGCCAGCTCCTTCGGGTTAGCGAATCAGCCCCAGCATTTT. This encodes CASSFGLANQPQHF.